The following is a T cell receptor beta chain sequence with its context. This clone was observed a few times. Its recognized antigen is unknown. Within one base of it there is no much larger clone, and no base qualities were kept. The data were taken from a study of CD8+ T cells in alopecia areata (dated by TCRdb to 2017 to 2018). Context from the whole study: Treated patients were enrolled in an open-label pilot trial of oral tofacitinib at 5 to 10 mg twice daily for moderate-to-severe alopecia areata. Patients stayed on tofacitinib for 6 to 18 months and then had 6 months of follow-up off drug so that delayed response and recurrence could be assessed. Disease severity in treated patients was measured with the SALT score, which quantifies the percentage of affected scalp surface area. In both human patients and the C3H/HeJ mouse model, the study applied high-throughput TCRbeta sequencing to look at T cell clonal expansion in alopecia areata. Scalp tissue and sorted CD4+ and CD8+ peripheral blood T cells from patchy and totalis/universalis alopecia areata patients and from healthy controls were covered by human TCRbeta sequencing. Biopsies were taken from tofacitinib-treated patients at baseline and again at 4 and 24 weeks into treatment, and several of those patients also had a later scalp biopsy. Clonality in the scalp was compared among normal scalp (n=4), patchy alopecia areata scalp (n=8), and alopecia totalis/universalis scalp (n=8). The RNA source kit depended on sample type: the PAXgene miRNA kit for fixed scalp, the miRNeasy kit for PBMCs, and the RNeasy kit for mouse skin. TCRbeta CDR3 regions were amplified by immunoSEQ multiplex PCR using 35 Vbeta forward and 13 Jbeta reverse primers.

From the cysteine through the phenylalanine, the CDR3 covers 15 amino acids. Only the CDR3 DNA is retained, 45 bases long and in frame from the first base. Cut back by 3 bases and 2 bases, the V and J ends lie 13 bases apart. The germline V gene provides CDR1 KGHSH and CDR2 LQKENI. The label giving this sample's time point can be read as: roughly 24 weeks on oral tofacitinib. Sample treatment or condition, as interpreted from the label and publication: oral pan-JAK inhibitor, 5-10 mg twice daily. Lesional scalp punch biopsies and peripheral blood were obtained from alopecia areata patients. PBMCs were separated by density centrifugation and stained for CD3, CD4 and CD8, after which CD4+ and CD8+ T cells were sorted on a FACSAria. Library preparation employed the immunoSEQ multiplex PCR assay. RNA was extracted from all samples and reverse transcribed into cDNA as template for TCR sequencing. First-strand cDNA was synthesized with SuperScript III using a 2:1 mix of oligo-dT and random hexamers. Amplification bias was assessed with a synthetic immune receptor repertoire, and residual bias was removed computationally. The original pipeline was this. After raw reads were preprocessed to remove errors, the CDR3 was defined following IMGT conventions as running from the conserved cysteine to phenylalanine. Clonality was computed by normalizing Shannon entropy by log2 of the number of productive unique TCRs and subtracting the result from 1. Whether scalp clones were CD4 or CD8 was inferred by matching scalp TCRbeta sequences against CD4 and CD8 repertoires sorted from blood. What TCRdb holds here is the immuneACCESS table cut down to in-frame rearrangements. Part of the clones is not present; checked against another copy, under half of the missing clones reflect an unresolved V gene, and the others are unexplained. Clonal size and the V and J genes are those of that table, whereas D and trimming came from the DNA. The sample table lists approximately 210,000 clones, about three fifths of them with a count of one. The ten largest clones add up to 1% of the sample.

Broad study findings and their caveats: Compared with normal scalp, lesional scalp had higher clonality and more expanded CD8+ clones, particularly in alopecia totalis/universalis, a pattern that suggests antigenic drive. Scalp TCR repertoire analysis is complicated because resident alphabeta T cells in normal human skin are also sequenced, whereas mouse skin is dominated by gammadelta T cells. Many expanded lesional clones persisted in scalp and blood during tofacitinib treatment, which may partly explain relapse after stopping treatment. Compared with mice, TCR sequences shared between patients were less clear, possibly partly because of HLA diversity across the patient population. Because the treated cohort was small and had just a single nonresponder, larger studies are needed to establish links between baseline CD8+ expansion and response. Tofacitinib significantly lowered scalp clonality and the number of expanded CD8+ clones among the top 100 scalp clones.

The receptor was derived from a human donor with alopecia areata. The chain joins TRBV18 to TRBJ1-1; the best D guess is TRBD1, with 5 bases matching. The sequencing here drew on CD4+ T cells sorted from blood, taken at week 24, from a patient treated with tofacitinib. Here the CDR3 is given as CASSPPGPRNTEAFF. The nucleotide sequence is TGTGCCAGCTCACCTCCAGGGCCCCGTAACACTGAAGCTTTCTTT.